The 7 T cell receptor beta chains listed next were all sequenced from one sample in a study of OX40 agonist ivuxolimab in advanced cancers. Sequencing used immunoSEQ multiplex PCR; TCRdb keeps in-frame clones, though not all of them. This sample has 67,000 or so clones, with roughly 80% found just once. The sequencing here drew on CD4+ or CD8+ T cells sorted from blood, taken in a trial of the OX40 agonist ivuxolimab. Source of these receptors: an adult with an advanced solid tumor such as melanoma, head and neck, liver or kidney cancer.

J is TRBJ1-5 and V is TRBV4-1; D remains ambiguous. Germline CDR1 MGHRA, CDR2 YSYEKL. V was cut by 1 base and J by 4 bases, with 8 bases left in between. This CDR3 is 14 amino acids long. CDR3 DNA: TGCGCCAGCAGCCAAGCCCCCTTAAATCAGCCCCAGCATTTT. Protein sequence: CASSQAPLNQPQHF.

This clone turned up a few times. The CDR3 is CASSSPQNGTYNEQFF. DNA for the CDR3: TGTGCCAGCAGTTCCCCCCAAAACGGGACCTACAATGAGCAGTTCTTC. This chain links TRBV27 with TRBJ2-1; possible D gene TRBD2, 5 bases. V shed 4 bases and J shed 2 bases, with 15 bases lying between them. The CDR3 covers 16 residues. From germline, CDR1 is MNHEY and CDR2 SMNVEV (reference sequence).

The CDR3 loop is CASSQESWPSPDNEQFF. CDR3 sequence (DNA): TGCGCCAGCAGCCAAGAATCCTGGCCATCACCCGACAATGAGCAGTTCTTC. The chain uses TRBV4-1 and TRBJ2-1; no definite D call. This CDR3 is 17 amino acids long. The V gene's germline CDR1 is MGHRA and CDR2 YSYEKL. Trimming cost V 0 bases and J 5 bases, with 17 bases left between them.

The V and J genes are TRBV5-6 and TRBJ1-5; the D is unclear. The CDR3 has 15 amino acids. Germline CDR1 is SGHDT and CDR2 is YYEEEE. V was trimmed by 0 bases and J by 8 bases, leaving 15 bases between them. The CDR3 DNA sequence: TGTGCCAGCAGCTTGGGCCATTCAGGAGGTAAGCCCCAGCATTTT. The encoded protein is CASSLGHSGGKPQHF.

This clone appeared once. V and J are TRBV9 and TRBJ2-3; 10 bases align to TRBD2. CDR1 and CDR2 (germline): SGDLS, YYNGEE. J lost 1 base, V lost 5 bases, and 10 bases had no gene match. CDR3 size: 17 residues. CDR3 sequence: CASSWTSGGMGTDTQYF. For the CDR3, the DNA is TGTGCCAGCAGTTGGACTAGCGGAGGGATGGGCACAGATACGCAGTATTTT.

CDR3 loop: CASRPHPTGQETQYF. The CDR3 bases are TGTGCCAGCAGGCCACACCCCACGGGGCAAGAGACCCAGTACTTC. The rearrangement joins TRBV5-4 to TRBJ2-5, with D possibly matching TRBD2 (5 bases). This CDR3 has 15 residues. The V end lost 5 bases, the J end lost 2 bases, and 16 bases lay between the germline ends. Germline V gives CDR1 SGHNT, CDR2 YYREEE (reference sequence).

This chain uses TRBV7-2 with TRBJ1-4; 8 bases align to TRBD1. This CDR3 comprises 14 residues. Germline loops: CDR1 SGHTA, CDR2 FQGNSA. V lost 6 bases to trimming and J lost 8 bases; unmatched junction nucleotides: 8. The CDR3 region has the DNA TGTGCCAGCAGTCCGACAGGGGTAGTGGAAAAACTGTTTTTT. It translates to CASSPTGVVEKLFF.